These T cell receptor beta chains were read from a single sample in a study of blood T cell repertoires in COVID-19. Assay used: immunoSEQ multiplex PCR; TCRdb lists only in-frame clones, some missing. Among 150,000 to 200,000 clones listed, about 86% were seen once. Sequencing was done on a sample of peripheral blood. The receptor source for this set is a woman in her seventies with COVID-19, enrolled during active disease. Each CDR3 is given with its conserved first and last residue. Fields, in order: D gene, V gene, J gene, clone size, CDR3 DNA, CDR3 protein. D genes are given only for firm matches. The size of a clone is reported for some rows only, either as once, few or many, or as a class for expanded clones.

TRBD1	TRBV19	TRBJ1-4	NA	TGTGCCAGTAGTATCGGTCAAGGGACAGGAAGTGAAAAACTGTTTTTT	CASSIGQGTGSEKLFF
TRBD2	TRBV2	TRBJ2-1	NA	TGTGCCAGCAGGGGGACTAGGGATGAGCAGTTCTTC	CASRGTRDEQFF
NA	TRBV9	TRBJ1-4	NA	TGTGCCAGCAGCGTGAACCCGACAGGCGAAAAACTGTTTTTT	CASSVNPTGEKLFF
NA	TRBV18	TRBJ1-2	NA	TGTGCCAGCTCACCTAGCGCTAACTATGGCTACACCTTC	CASSPSANYGYTF
TRBD1	TRBV7-9	TRBJ1-5	NA	TGTGCCAGCAGCTTAGATGGCAGGGGGAGCAATCAGCCCCAGCATTTT	CASSLDGRGSNQPQHF
TRBD1	TRBV7-2	TRBJ2-5	NA	TGTGCCAGCAGCCCGCAGACAGGGGGGAAAGAGACCCAGTACTTC	CASSPQTGGKETQYF
TRBD2	TRBV5-1	TRBJ2-5	NA	TGCGCCAGTGACCGGACGGGCGGGGGAGAGACCCAGTACTTC	CASDRTGGGETQYF
TRBD2	TRBV19	TRBJ2-5	NA	TGTGCCAGTAGAAATGAATGGACTAGCTTTGAGACCCAGTACTTC	CASRNEWTSFETQYF
NA	TRBV29-1	TRBJ1-3	NA	TGCAGCGCCACAGGGCCCACGGGAGGAAACACCATATATTTT	CSATGPTGGNTIYF
NA	TRBV5-1	TRBJ1-1	NA	TGCGCCAGCAGCTTGGACGGGGTCATGAACACTGAAGCTTTCTTT	CASSLDGVMNTEAFF
TRBD2	TRBV27	TRBJ2-7	NA	TGTGCCAGCAGTTGGGCGGGAGATACCTACGAGCAGTACTTC	CASSWAGDTYEQYF
TRBD2	TRBV6-4	TRBJ2-1	few	TGTGCCAGCAGTGATGGCGGGAGCTCCTACAATGAGCAGTTCTTC	CASSDGGSSYNEQFF
NA	TRBV9	TRBJ2-3	NA	TGTGCCAGCAGCGTAGGTTTCATGGCAGGGGGGACAGATACGCAGTATTTT	CASSVGFMAGGTDTQYF
NA	TRBV20-1	TRBJ1-2	NA	TGCAGTGCTAGTCCCGAAGGGGGCTATGGCTACACCTTC	CSASPEGGYGYTF
NA	TRBV7-2	TRBJ2-3	NA	TGTGCCAGCAAGGGGCAGGGCACAGATACGCAGTATTTT	CASKGQGTDTQYF
TRBD1	TRBV9	TRBJ1-4	NA	TGTGCCAGCAGCGTACAGGGACAGGGGTTTGAAAAACTGTTTTTT	CASSVQGQGFEKLFF
NA	TRBV29-1	TRBJ2-7	NA	TGCAGCGTTGTAGAACAGCTAAGCTACGAGCAGTACTTC	CSVVEQLSYEQYF
TRBD2	TRBV27	TRBJ2-4	NA	TGTGCCAGCAGCTCGACTAGCGGGGCCAAAAACATTCAGTACTTC	CASSSTSGAKNIQYF
NA	TRBV7-3	TRBJ2-1	NA	TGTGCCAGCAGCCCCACGCGGGGCTATTACAATGAGCAGTTCTTC	CASSPTRGYYNEQFF
NA	TRBV6-5	TRBJ1-3	NA	TGTGCCAGCAGTCTACAGGGTGCGGGAAACACCATATATTTT	CASSLQGAGNTIYF
TRBD1	TRBV19	TRBJ1-1	NA	TGTGCCAGTAGCGTAGGACAGGGTAGGTGGAACACTGAAGCTTTCTTT	CASSVGQGRWNTEAFF
NA	TRBV27	TRBJ1-5	few	TGTGCCAGCAGTTTCGGAACAGGTCGGCCCCAGCATTTT	CASSFGTGRPQHF
NA	TRBV9	TRBJ1-4	NA	TGTGCCAGCAGCGTAGGAGGGACTAATGAAAAACTGTTTTTT	CASSVGGTNEKLFF
TRBD1	TRBV10-3	TRBJ2-1	once	TGTGCCATCAGTAGTCCCGGGACAGGGGTCGAGCAGTTCTTC	CAISSPGTGVEQFF
NA	TRBV5-1	TRBJ2-3	few	TGCGCCAGCAGCTTGGCCAGGGGGGAGGCTTTGATTAGCACAGATACGCAGTATTTT	CASSLARGEALISTDTQYF
TRBD1	TRBV30	TRBJ1-4	NA	TGTGCCTGGAGGGGACAGGGCCAGAATGAAAAACTGTTTTTT	CAWRGQGQNEKLFF
TRBD2	TRBV7-3	TRBJ2-1	NA	TGTGCCAGCAGTGTAGCGGGAGGGGAGCAGTTCTTC	CASSVAGGEQFF
TRBD1	TRBV6-5	TRBJ1-3	NA	TGTGCCAGTTCATATGGACAGGGGAGTCAGACCATATATTTT	CASSYGQGSQTIYF
TRBD1	TRBV30	TRBJ2-1	NA	TGTGCCTGGAGTGCCGGGACAGGGCCGTTGAACGAGCAGTTCTTC	CAWSAGTGPLNEQFF
TRBD1	TRBV9	TRBJ1-4	NA	TGTGCCAGCAGCGTCAGGACAGGGGGCCGGGATGAAAAACTGTTTTTT	CASSVRTGGRDEKLFF
TRBD2	TRBV28	TRBJ2-1	NA	TGTGCCAGCAGTTTATTGTTAGCGGGAGAGAACTACAATGAGCAGTTCTTC	CASSLLLAGENYNEQFF
TRBD2	TRBV4-1	TRBJ2-7	NA	TGCGCCAGCAGCCAAATAACTAGCGGGGCGGTTGTGGAGCAGTACTTC	CASSQITSGAVVEQYF
NA	TRBV6-6	TRBJ1-5	NA	TGTGCCAGCAGATCAACACGACAGCCCCAGCATTTT	CASRSTRQPQHF
NA	TRBV29-1	TRBJ1-2	NA	TGCAGCGTTGTTTCGGCTAACTATGGCTACACCTTC	CSVVSANYGYTF
NA	TRBV28	TRBJ2-7	NA	TGTGCCAGCAGTCGGTCGGGATACTACGAGCAGTACTTC	CASSRSGYYEQYF
NA	TRBV19	TRBJ1-1	NA	TGTGCCAGTAGTACCACAGTTAACACTGAAGCTTTCTTT	CASSTTVNTEAFF
NA	TRBV7-2	TRBJ2-7	few	TGTGCCAGCAGCTTAGCTGCAGGCTGGTCCTACGAGCAGTACTTC	CASSLAAGWSYEQYF
TRBD2	TRBV7-8	TRBJ2-7	NA	TGTGCCAGCAGCTTGGGAACTAGCGGGAGTGGGTCTTACGAGCAGTACTTC	CASSLGTSGSGSYEQYF
TRBD1	TRBV5-4	TRBJ2-7	NA	TGTGCCAGCAGTAGGGGACAGGGGGGCTACGAGCAGTACTTC	CASSRGQGGYEQYF
NA	TRBV18	TRBJ1-1	NA	TGTGCCAGCTCACCACAGGGAGGGGTTCACACTGAAGCTTTCTTT	CASSPQGGVHTEAFF
NA	TRBV15	TRBJ2-7	NA	TGTGCCACCAGCAGAGGACAAATTTACGAGCAGTACTTC	CATSRGQIYEQYF
NA	TRBV19	TRBJ1-5	NA	TGTGCCGCGGGGCAGCCCCAGCATTTT	CAAGQPQHF
NA	TRBV28	TRBJ1-5	NA	TGTGCCAGCAGTTCTGGGGCGGGGACGACTGGCAATCAGCCCCAGCATTTT	CASSSGAGTTGNQPQHF
NA	TRBV6-5	TRBJ1-3	NA	TGTGCCAGCAGTTACCTCCCGACAGTCCCTGGAAACACCATATATTTT	CASSYLPTVPGNTIYF